The sequence of this T cell receptor (beta chain) was determined in a study of blood T cell repertoires in COVID-19. Study context: From the United States, Italy and Spain came samples of acute and convalescent COVID-19. PBMCs, B-cell-depleted T cells, or T cells provided the cDNA or gDNA that made up the material.

In the study's own analysis: Estimation of nucleated cell counts relied on the amplification of reference gene primers. Repertoires were generated with immunoSEQ multiplex PCR, while TCRdb's copy carries only in-frame clones and drops some. V and J calls and clone size are copied from that table; D and trimming were computed from the DNA. The sample consists of about 270,000 clones, roughly 84% of them appearing once. From germline, CDR1 is SGHRS and CDR2 YFSETQ. V was clipped by 7 bases and J by 8 bases, with 15 bases between them. This CDR3 region has 12 residues. This TCR derives from a woman between 18 and 29 years old with acute or convalescent COVID-19. The sequenced sample consisted of peripheral blood. The chain is built from TRBV5-1 and TRBJ1-2; D not certain. The CDR3 sequence: CASGLEGAGYTF. DNA for the CDR3: TGCGCCAGCGGGCTGGAGGGTGCGGGCTACACCTTC.